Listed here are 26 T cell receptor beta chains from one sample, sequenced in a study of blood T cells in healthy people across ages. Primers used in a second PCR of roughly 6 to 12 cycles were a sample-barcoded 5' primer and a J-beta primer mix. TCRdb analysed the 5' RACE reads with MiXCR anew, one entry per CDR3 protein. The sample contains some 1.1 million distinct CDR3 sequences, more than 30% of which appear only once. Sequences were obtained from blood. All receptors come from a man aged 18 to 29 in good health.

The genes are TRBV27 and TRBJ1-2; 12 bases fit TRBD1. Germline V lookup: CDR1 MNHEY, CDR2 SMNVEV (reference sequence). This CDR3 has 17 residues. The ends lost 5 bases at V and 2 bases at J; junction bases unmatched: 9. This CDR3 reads CASSKAGTGGHNYGYTF. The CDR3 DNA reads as TGTGCCAGCAGTAAAGCCGGGACAGGGGGCCACAACTATGGCTACACCTTC.

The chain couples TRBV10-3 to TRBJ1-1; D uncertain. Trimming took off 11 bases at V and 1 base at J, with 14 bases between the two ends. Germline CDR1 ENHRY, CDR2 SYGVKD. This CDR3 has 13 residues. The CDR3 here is CASIRAPNTEAFF. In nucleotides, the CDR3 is TGTGCCTCCATCCGGGCCCCGAACACTGAAGCTTTCTTT.

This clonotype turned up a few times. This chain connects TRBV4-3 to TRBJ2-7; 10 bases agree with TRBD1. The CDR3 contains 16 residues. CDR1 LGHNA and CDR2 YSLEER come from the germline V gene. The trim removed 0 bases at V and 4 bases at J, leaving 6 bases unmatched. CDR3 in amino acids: CASSQDPDRGFYEQYF. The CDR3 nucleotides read TGCGCCAGCAGCCAAGATCCGGACAGGGGGTTTTACGAGCAGTACTTC.

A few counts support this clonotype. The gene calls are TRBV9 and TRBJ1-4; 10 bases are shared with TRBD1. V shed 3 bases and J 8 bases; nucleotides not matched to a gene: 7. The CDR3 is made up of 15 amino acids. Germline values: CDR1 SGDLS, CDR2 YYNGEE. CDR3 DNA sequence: TGTGCCAGCAGCGGACGGACAGGGGGAGAAGAAAAACTGTTTTTT. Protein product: CASSGRTGGEEKLFF.

The chain's CDR3 is CSAALGGISIDGTQYF. CDR3 in DNA: TGCAGCGCCGCCCTTGGGGGGATATCGATCGACGGGACTCAGTACTTC. The J gene is TRBJ2-5, the V gene TRBV29-1, with a weak D call TRBD2 (6 bases). Trimming shortened V by 7 bases and J by 11 bases, and 32 bases separated the two germline ends. This CDR3 has 16 amino acids. The germline gives CDR1 SQVTM, CDR2 ANQGSEA.

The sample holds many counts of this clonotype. DNA of the CDR3: TGTGCCAGCAGTGGGGGTTATAATTCACCCCTCCACTTT. Residues: CASSGGYNSPLHF. This chain links TRBV25-1 with TRBJ1-6; D remains ambiguous. The length of the CDR3 is 13 residues. V shed 4 bases and J shed 4 bases, with 5 bases lying between them. The germline V gene has CDR1 MGHDK and CDR2 SYGVNS.

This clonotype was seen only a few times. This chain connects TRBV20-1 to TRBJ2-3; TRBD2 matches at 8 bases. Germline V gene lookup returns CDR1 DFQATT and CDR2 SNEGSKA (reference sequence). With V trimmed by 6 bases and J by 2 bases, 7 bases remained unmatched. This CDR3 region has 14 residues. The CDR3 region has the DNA TGCAGTGCCGGGCCGGGACTAGACACAGATACGCAGTATTTT. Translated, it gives CSAGPGLDTDTQYF.

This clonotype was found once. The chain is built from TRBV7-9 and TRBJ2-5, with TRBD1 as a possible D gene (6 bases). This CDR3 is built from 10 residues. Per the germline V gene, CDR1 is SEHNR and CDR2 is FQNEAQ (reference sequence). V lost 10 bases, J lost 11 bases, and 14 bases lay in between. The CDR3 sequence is CATQGDEQYF. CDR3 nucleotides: TGTGCCACACAGGGAGATGAGCAGTACTTC.

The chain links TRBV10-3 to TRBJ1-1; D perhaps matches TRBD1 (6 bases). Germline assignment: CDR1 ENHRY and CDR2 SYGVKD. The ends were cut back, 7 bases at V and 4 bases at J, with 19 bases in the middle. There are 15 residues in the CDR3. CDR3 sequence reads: CAITARGARGTEAFF. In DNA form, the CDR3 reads TGTGCCATCACCGCGCGGGGGGCGAGGGGCACTGAAGCTTTCTTT.

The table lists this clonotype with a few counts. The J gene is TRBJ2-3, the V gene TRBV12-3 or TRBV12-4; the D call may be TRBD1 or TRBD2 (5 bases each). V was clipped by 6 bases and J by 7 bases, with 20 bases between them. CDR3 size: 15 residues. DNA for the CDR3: TGTGCCAGCAGCGATAGTCCGGGACCCAAGAATACGCAGTATTTT. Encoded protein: CASSDSPGPKNTQYF.

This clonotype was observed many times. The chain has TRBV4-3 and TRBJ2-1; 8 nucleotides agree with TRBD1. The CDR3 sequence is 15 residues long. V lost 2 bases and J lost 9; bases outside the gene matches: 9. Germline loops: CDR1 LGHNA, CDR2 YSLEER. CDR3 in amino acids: CASSQLRTGSGEQFF. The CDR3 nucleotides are TGCGCCAGCAGCCAACTAAGGACAGGGTCGGGTGAGCAGTTCTTC.

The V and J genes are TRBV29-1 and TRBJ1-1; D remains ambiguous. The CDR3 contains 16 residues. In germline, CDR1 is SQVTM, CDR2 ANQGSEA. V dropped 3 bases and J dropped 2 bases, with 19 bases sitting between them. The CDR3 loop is CSVEVSGSWLNTEAFF. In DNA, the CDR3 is TGCAGCGTTGAGGTATCCGGGTCCTGGTTAAACACTGAAGCTTTCTTT.

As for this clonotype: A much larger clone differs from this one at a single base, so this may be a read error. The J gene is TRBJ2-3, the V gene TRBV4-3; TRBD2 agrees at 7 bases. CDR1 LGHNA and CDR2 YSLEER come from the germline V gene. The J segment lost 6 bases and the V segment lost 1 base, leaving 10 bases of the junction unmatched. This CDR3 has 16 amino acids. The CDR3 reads CASSQGTQTSFDTQYF. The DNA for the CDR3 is TGCGCCAGCAGCCAAGGTACACAGACTAGCTTCGATACGCAGTATTTT.

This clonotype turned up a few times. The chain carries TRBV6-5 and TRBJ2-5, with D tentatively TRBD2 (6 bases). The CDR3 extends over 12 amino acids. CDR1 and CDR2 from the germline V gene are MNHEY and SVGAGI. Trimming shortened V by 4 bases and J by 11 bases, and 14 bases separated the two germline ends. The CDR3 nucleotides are TGTGCCAGCAGTTCACGGGGGTACCGGCAGTACTTC. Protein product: CASSSRGYRQYF.

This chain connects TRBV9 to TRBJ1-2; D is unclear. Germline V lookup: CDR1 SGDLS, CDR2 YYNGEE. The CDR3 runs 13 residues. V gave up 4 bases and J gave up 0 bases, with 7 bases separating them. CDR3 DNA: TGTGCCAGCAGCCCTAACGCTAACTATGGCTACACCTTC. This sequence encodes CASSPNANYGYTF.

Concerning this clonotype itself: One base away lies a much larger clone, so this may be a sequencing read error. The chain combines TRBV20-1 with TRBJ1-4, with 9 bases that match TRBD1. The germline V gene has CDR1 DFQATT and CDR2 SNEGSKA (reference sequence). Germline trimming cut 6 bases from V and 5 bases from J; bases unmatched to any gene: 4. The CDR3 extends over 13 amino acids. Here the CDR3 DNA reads TGCAGTGCATTTACAGGGGGCAATGAAAAACTGTTTTTT. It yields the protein CSAFTGGNEKLFF.

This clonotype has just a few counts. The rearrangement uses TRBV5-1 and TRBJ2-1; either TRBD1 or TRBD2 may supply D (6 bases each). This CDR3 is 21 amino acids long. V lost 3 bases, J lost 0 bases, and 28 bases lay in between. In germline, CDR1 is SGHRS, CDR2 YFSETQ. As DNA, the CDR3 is TGCGCCAGCAGCTACTCTTCCGGTGGACTGGGGGGCACGACCTCCTACAATGAGCAGTTCTTC. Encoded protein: CASSYSSGGLGGTTSYNEQFF. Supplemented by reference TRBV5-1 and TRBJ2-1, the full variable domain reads KAGVTQTPRYLIKTRGQQVTLSCSPISGHRSVSWYQQTPGQGLQFLFEYFSETQRNKGNFPGRFSGRQFSNSRSEMNVSTLELGDSALYLCASSYSSGGLGGTTSYNEQFFGPGTRLTVL.

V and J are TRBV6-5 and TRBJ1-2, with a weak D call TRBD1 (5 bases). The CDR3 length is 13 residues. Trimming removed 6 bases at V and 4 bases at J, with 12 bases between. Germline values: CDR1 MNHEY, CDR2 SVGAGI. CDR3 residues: CASRAGRAYGYTF. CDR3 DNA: TGTGCCAGCAGAGCCGGCAGGGCCTATGGCTACACCTTC.

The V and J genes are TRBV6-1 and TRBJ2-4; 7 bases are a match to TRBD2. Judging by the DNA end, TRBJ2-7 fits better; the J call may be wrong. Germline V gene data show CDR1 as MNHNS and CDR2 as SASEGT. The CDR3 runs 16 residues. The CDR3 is CASSGQIGGGGHEQYF. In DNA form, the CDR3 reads TGTGCCAGCAGTGGTCAAATTGGCGGGGGAGGCCACGAGCAGTACTTC.

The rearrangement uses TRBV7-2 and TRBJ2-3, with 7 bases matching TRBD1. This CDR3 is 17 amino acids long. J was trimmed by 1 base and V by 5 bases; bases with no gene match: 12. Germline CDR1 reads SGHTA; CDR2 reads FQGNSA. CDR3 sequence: CASSIWLQGRRTDTQYF. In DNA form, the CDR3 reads TGTGCCAGCAGCATATGGTTACAGGGGCGCCGCACAGATACGCAGTATTTT.

This chain's CDR3 is CASSFVLGEADTQYF. DNA of the CDR3: TGCGCCAGCAGCTTTGTCCTGGGGGAAGCAGATACGCAGTATTTT. This chain connects TRBV5-1 to TRBJ2-3, with D perhaps TRBD1 or TRBD2 (5 bases each). Looked up from germline, CDR1 is SGHRS and CDR2 is YFSETQ. The CDR3 consists of 15 residues. V lost 2 bases, J lost 4 bases, and 14 bases lay in between. The full variable domain, its missing parts supplied by reference TRBV5-1 and TRBJ2-3, is KAGVTQTPRYLIKTRGQQVTLSCSPISGHRSVSWYQQTPGQGLQFLFEYFSETQRNKGNFPGRFSGRQFSNSRSEMNVSTLELGDSALYLCASSFVLGEADTQYFGPGTRLTVL.

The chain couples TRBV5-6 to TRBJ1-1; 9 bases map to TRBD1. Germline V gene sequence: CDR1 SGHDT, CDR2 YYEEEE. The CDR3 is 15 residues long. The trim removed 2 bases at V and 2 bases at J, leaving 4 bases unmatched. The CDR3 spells CASSFGTGINTEAFF. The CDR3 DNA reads TGTGCCAGCAGCTTCGGGACAGGGATAAACACTGAAGCTTTCTTT.

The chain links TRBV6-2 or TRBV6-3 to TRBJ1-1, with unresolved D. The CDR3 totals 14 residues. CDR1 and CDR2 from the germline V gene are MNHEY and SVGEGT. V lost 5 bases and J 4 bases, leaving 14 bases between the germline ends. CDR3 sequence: CASSTPQGVTEAFF. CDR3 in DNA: TGTGCCAGCAGTACACCCCAAGGTGTCACTGAAGCTTTCTTT.

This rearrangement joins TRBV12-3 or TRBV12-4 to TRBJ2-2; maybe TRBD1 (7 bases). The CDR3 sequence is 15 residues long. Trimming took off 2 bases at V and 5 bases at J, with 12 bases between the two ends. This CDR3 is CASSLPGGQTGELFF. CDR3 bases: TGTGCCAGCAGTTTACCAGGGGGGCAGACCGGGGAGCTGTTTTTT.

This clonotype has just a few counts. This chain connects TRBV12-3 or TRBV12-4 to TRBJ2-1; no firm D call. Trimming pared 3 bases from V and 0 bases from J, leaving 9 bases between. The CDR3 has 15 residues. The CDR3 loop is CASSFPPSSYNEQFF. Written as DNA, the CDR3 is TGTGCCAGCAGTTTCCCCCCGAGCTCCTACAATGAGCAGTTCTTC.

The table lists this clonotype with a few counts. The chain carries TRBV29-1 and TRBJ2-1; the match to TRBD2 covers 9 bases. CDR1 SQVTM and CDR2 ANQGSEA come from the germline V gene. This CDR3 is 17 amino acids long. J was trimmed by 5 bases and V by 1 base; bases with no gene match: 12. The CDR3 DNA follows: TGCAGCGTTGAAGGCAGGGTTCTAGCGGGGCTCAACAATGAGCAGTTCTTC. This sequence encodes CSVEGRVLAGLNNEQFF.